Following are 23 T cell receptor beta chains from one sample sequenced in a study of beta chain features in type 1 diabetes. The isolated RNA, all of it, was reverse transcribed, so expressed TCRB transcripts were what got sequenced. Some clones are missing from TCRdb's copy, which holds only in-frame ones; the method was immunoSEQ multiplex PCR. Of more than 250,000 clones listed, roughly 13% are singletons. No antigen is known for these receptors. Study outcomes and limitations: Shortening that was moderate but significant affected the TCRB CDR3s of Type 1 diabetes patients in all four CD4+ subsets.

The material sequenced was naive CD4+ T cells from blood. Receptor source: a man aged 25-40 years with type 1 diabetes.

The V and J genes are TRBV18 and TRBJ2-1; TRBD1 matches at 8 bases. Germline V gene lookup returns CDR1 KGHSH and CDR2 LQKENI. There are 15 residues in the CDR3. The V and J ends lost 5 bases and 2 bases, in that order; junction bases with no gene match: 5. CDR3 DNA sequence: TGTGCCAGCTCAGCAGGGGGCTTTACCTACAATGAGCAGTTCTTC. Protein: CASSAGGFTYNEQFF. Complete variable domain (other parts from reference TRBV18 and TRBJ2-1): NAGVMQNPRHLVRRRGQEARLRCSPMKGHSHVYWYRQLPEEGLKFMVYLQKENIIDESGMPKERFSAEFPKEGPSILRIQQVVRGDSAAYFCASSAGGFTYNEQFFGPGTRLTVL.

This clone was picked up a small number of times. V usage is TRBV9 and J usage is TRBJ1-3, with D maybe TRBD1 (6 bases). This CDR3 comprises 13 residues. Per the germline V gene, CDR1 is SGDLS and CDR2 is YYNGEE. Trimming cost V 0 bases and J 10 bases, with 11 bases left between them. The CDR3 DNA sequence: TGTGCCAGCAGCGTAGAGGGGGATCGAACCATATATTTT. Amino acids: CASSVEGDRTIYF.

The rearrangement joins TRBV7-9 to TRBJ2-2; D ambiguous. The germline V gene encodes CDR1 SEHNR and CDR2 FQNEAQ (reference sequence). The CDR3 contains 14 residues. Trimming left V 3 bases short and J 0 bases short, with 5 bases between. The CDR3 is CASSFFANTGELFF. CDR3 coding DNA: TGTGCCAGCAGCTTCTTCGCGAACACCGGGGAGCTGTTTTTT.

CDR3 sequence reads: CASSVAREGADTQYF. The CDR3 DNA reads as TGTGCCAGCAGCGTAGCGCGGGAGGGCGCAGATACGCAGTATTTT. The chain links TRBV9 to TRBJ2-3, with 9 bases aligning to TRBD2. Germline V gene sequence: CDR1 SGDLS, CDR2 YYNGEE. The CDR3 loop spans 15 amino acids. V dropped 0 bases and J dropped 4; count of bases not matched to a gene: 3.

This clone was seen a few times. The V call is TRBV30, the J call TRBJ2-3; D call uncertain. V gave up 3 bases and J gave up 2 bases, with 3 bases separating them. The CDR3 consists of 11 residues. Germline V gene data show CDR1 as GTSNPN and CDR2 as SVGIG (reference sequence). In DNA, the CDR3 is TGTGCCTGGAGCTTCACAGATACGCAGTATTTT. Encoded protein: CAWSFTDTQYF.

This chain connects TRBV18 to TRBJ2-4; D is unresolved. CDR1 and CDR2 (germline): KGHSH, LQKENI. The CDR3 is 14 residues long. Trimming pared 2 bases from V and 2 bases from J, leaving 7 bases between. The CDR3 nucleotides read TGTGCCAGCTCACCAACGGTTTCCAAAAACATTCAGTACTTC. Translation gives CASSPTVSKNIQYF.

This clone was observed a handful of times. The chain is built from TRBV27 and TRBJ2-5, with 8 bases aligning to TRBD2. Germline V lookup: CDR1 MNHEY, CDR2 SMNVEV (reference sequence). V lost 1 base and J lost 3; bases outside the gene matches: 4. This CDR3 has 15 amino acids. The CDR3 protein is CASSLFGAGEETQYF. As DNA, the CDR3 is TGTGCCAGCAGTTTATTCGGAGCGGGAGAAGAGACCCAGTACTTC.

The chain combines TRBV15 with TRBJ2-5, with a possible D match to TRBD2 (5 bases). CDR3 length: 15 amino acids. Germline CDR1 is LNHNV and CDR2 is YYDKDF (reference sequence). Trimming shortened V by 0 bases and J by 2 bases, and 10 bases separated the two germline ends. As DNA, the CDR3 is TGTGCCACCAGCAGAGAAAGCGGCAGTCAAGAGACCCAGTACTTC. Protein: CATSRESGSQETQYF.

This chain connects TRBV27 to TRBJ1-5, with D maybe TRBD1 (6 bases). The germline gives CDR1 MNHEY, CDR2 SMNVEV (reference sequence). The CDR3 spans 14 residues. Deletions cut 5 bases from V and 4 bases from J, with 12 bases between. The CDR3 nucleotides are TGTGCCAGCAGTACCCGAACAGGGAATCAGCCCCAGCATTTT. Its translation: CASSTRTGNQPQHF.

This sequence joins TRBV5-4 and TRBJ2-2, with TRBD2 matching over 9 bases. V lost 3 bases to trimming and J lost 4 bases; unmatched junction nucleotides: 4. Germline V gives CDR1 SGHNT, CDR2 YYREEE (reference sequence). This CDR3 is 15 amino acids long. Here the CDR3 reads CASSSSGRSTGELFF. The CDR3 DNA sequence: TGTGCCAGCAGCTCCAGCGGGAGGAGCACCGGGGAGCTGTTTTTT.

The chain's CDR3 is CASSLSLLAADTQYF. The CDR3 region has the DNA TGTGCCAGCAGCTTGTCCCTACTAGCGGCGGATACGCAGTATTTT. This chain joins TRBV7-2 and TRBJ2-3; 8 nucleotides match TRBD2. V shed 3 bases and J 6 bases; nucleotides not matched to a gene: 8. Germline V gene sequence: CDR1 SGHTA, CDR2 FQGNSA. The CDR3 runs to 15 residues.

The chain recombines TRBV28 with TRBJ2-5; tentative D call: TRBD1 (6 bases). The CDR3 consists of 13 residues. Per the germline V gene, CDR1 is MDHEN and CDR2 is SYDVKM. Trimming removed 5 bases at V and 2 bases at J, with 9 bases between. The CDR3 reads CASSGDMQETQYF. The CDR3 coding sequence is TGTGCCAGCAGTGGGGACATGCAAGAGACCCAGTACTTC. Supplemented by reference TRBV28 and TRBJ2-5, the full variable domain reads DVKVTQSSRYLVKRTGEKVFLECVQDMDHENMFWYRQDPGLGLRLIYFSYDVKMKEKGDIPEGYSVSREKKERFSLILESASTNQTSMYLCASSGDMQETQYFGPGTRLLVL.

This clone was seen more than once but under ten times. The V call is TRBV7-9, the J call TRBJ2-5; TRBD2 matches at 7 bases. With V trimmed by 2 bases and J by 5 bases, 8 bases remained unmatched. The length of the CDR3 is 15 residues. Germline CDR1 and CDR2: SEHNR and FQNEAQ (reference sequence). The CDR3 nucleotides read TGTGCCAGCAGCTTACCGGGAGGTCCGGGGGAGACCCAGTACTTC. Amino acids: CASSLPGGPGETQYF.

Only a few counts were recorded for this clone. The chain employs TRBV5-6 and TRBJ1-1; D gene uncertain. V dropped 0 bases and J dropped 5 bases, with 11 bases sitting between them. Looked up from germline, CDR1 is SGHDT and CDR2 is YYEEEE. This CDR3 spans 14 amino acids. Written as DNA, the CDR3 is TGTGCCAGCAGCTTGGATCGTATGTCGACTGAAGCTTTCTTT. Protein product: CASSLDRMSTEAFF.

This chain links TRBV9 with TRBJ1-2; D gene unclear. V was clipped by 4 bases and J by 5 bases, with 15 bases between them. The CDR3 runs 14 residues. Germline CDR1 SGDLS, CDR2 YYNGEE. The CDR3 loop is CASSPKEHLYGYTF. Written as DNA, the CDR3 is TGTGCCAGCAGCCCTAAAGAGCACCTTTATGGCTACACCTTC.

This clone was counted only a few times. The chain links TRBV9 to TRBJ2-2; 8 nucleotides match TRBD2. V dropped 4 bases and J dropped 4; count of bases not matched to a gene: 12. There are 17 residues in the CDR3. The germline gives CDR1 SGDLS, CDR2 YYNGEE. Here the CDR3 DNA reads TGTGCCAGCAGCCCCTCCGGAAGCGGGAGTTTCACCGGGGAGCTGTTTTTT. Translating it yields CASSPSGSGSFTGELFF.

This clone was detected only once. The J gene is TRBJ2-7, the V gene TRBV2; 9 bases match TRBD2. This CDR3 is built from 15 residues. V dropped 6 bases and J dropped 0; count of bases not matched to a gene: 6. The germline V gene has CDR1 SNHLY and CDR2 FYNNEI. The CDR3 sequence: CASRAILAGSYEQYF. The CDR3 bases are TGTGCCAGCAGGGCAATACTAGCGGGCTCCTACGAGCAGTACTTC. Full variable domain (rest looked up from reference TRBV2 and TRBJ2-7): EPEVTQTPSHQVTQMGQEVILRCVPISNHLYFYWYRQILGQKVEFLVSFYNNEISEKSEIFDDQFSVERPDGSNFTLKIRSTKLEDSAMYFCASRAILAGSYEQYFGPGTRLTVT.

This chain links TRBV5-1 with TRBJ2-3, with TRBD2 matching 11 bases. Germline lookup yields CDR1 SGHRS and CDR2 YFSETQ. Germline trimming cut 1 base from V and 2 bases from J; bases unmatched to any gene: 15. The CDR3 contains 20 residues. CDR3 protein: CASSLNSGRADDAHTDTQYF. Here the CDR3 DNA reads TGCGCCAGCAGCTTGAATAGCGGGAGGGCCGATGATGCCCACACAGATACGCAGTATTTT.

Note on this clone: The same CDR3 can be traced to other DNA sequences in this sample. The genes are TRBV7-2 and TRBJ1-1; D perhaps matches TRBD1 (5 bases). Trimming pared 4 bases from V and 1 base from J, leaving 7 bases between. The CDR3 spans 13 residues. CDR1 and CDR2 (germline): SGHTA, FQGNSA. The CDR3 nucleotides are TGTGCCAGCAGCTCGCAGGGGAACACTGAAGCTTTCTTT. It is translated as CASSSQGNTEAFF.

This clone occurred a few times. V and J are TRBV5-1 and TRBJ2-4, with D tentatively TRBD2 (5 bases). Germline V gene lookup returns CDR1 SGHRS and CDR2 YFSETQ. There are 17 residues in the CDR3. With 0 bases removed from V and 0 bases from J, the gap between germline ends came to 13 bases. The CDR3 DNA reads as TGCGCCAGCAGCTTGGACGGGAATCCCTTAGCCAAAAACATTCAGTACTTC. This gives the protein CASSLDGNPLAKNIQYF.

This clone came up a few times. The chain uses TRBV25-1 and TRBJ2-1, with 10 bases fitting TRBD2. The CDR3 covers 15 residues. The germline CDR1 and CDR2 sequences are MGHDK and SYGVNS. V trimming: 2 bases; J trimming: 8 bases; junction bases outside the gene matches: 6. The CDR3 sequence: CASSERSGRADEQFF. The CDR3 DNA is TGTGCCAGCAGTGAAAGGAGCGGGAGGGCCGATGAGCAGTTCTTC.

There are a few counts of this clone. J is TRBJ2-5 and V is TRBV29-1; D call uncertain. This CDR3 spans 13 amino acids. From germline, CDR1 is SQVTM and CDR2 ANQGSEA. V was clipped by 4 bases and J by 2 bases, with 11 bases between them. CDR3 residues: CSVVTDAQETQYF. Written as DNA, the CDR3 is TGCAGCGTTGTAACAGATGCTCAAGAGACCCAGTACTTC.

The chain links TRBV5-1 to TRBJ2-5; unclear D gene. V was shortened by 4 bases and J by 0 bases, with 4 bases between the two germline ends. Germline CDR1 reads SGHRS; CDR2 reads YFSETQ. CDR3 length: 12 residues. The CDR3 DNA reads TGCGCCAGCAGCCTGTACCAAGAGACCCAGTACTTC. Encoded protein: CASSLYQETQYF. Using reference TRBV5-1 and TRBJ2-5 for the parts outside the CDR3, the full variable domain is KAGVTQTPRYLIKTRGQQVTLSCSPISGHRSVSWYQQTPGQGLQFLFEYFSETQRNKGNFPGRFSGRQFSNSRSEMNVSTLELGDSALYLCASSLYQETQYFGPGTRLLVL.